This TCR beta chain originates from a study of CD8+ T cells in alopecia areata. Study information: Treated patients received oral tofacitinib, 5 to 10 mg twice daily. Findings of the study overall: There was only one nonresponder, so it was unclear how baseline CD8+ expansion relates to response. Scalp clonality decreased significantly with tofacitinib, and so did expanded CD8+ clones among the top 100. Alopecia totalis/universalis scalp especially showed more expanded CD8+ clones than normal scalp.

RNA was isolated and reverse transcribed to cDNA, the sequencing template. Data came from immunoSEQ multiplex PCR; TCRdb stores just in-frame clones and leaves some out. The sample records fewer than 350,000 clones, roughly 60% being singletons. The treatment denotes: oral pan-JAK inhibitor, 5-10 mg twice daily. For this clone: Antigen unknown.

The clonotype comes from a human donor with alopecia areata. This specimen consisted of CD4+ T cells sorted from blood, obtained at week 24, from a patient treated with tofacitinib.

CDR3 DNA sequence: TGTGCCTGGAGTCCCCTTGCTGATCAGCCCCAGCATTTT. Its protein is CAWSPLADQPQHF. The chain joins TRBV30 to TRBJ1-5; D gene uncertain. The CDR3 is 13 amino acids. Trimming removed 2 bases from V and 5 bases from J, with 10 bases in between. Germline values: CDR1 GTSNPN, CDR2 SVGIG (reference sequence).